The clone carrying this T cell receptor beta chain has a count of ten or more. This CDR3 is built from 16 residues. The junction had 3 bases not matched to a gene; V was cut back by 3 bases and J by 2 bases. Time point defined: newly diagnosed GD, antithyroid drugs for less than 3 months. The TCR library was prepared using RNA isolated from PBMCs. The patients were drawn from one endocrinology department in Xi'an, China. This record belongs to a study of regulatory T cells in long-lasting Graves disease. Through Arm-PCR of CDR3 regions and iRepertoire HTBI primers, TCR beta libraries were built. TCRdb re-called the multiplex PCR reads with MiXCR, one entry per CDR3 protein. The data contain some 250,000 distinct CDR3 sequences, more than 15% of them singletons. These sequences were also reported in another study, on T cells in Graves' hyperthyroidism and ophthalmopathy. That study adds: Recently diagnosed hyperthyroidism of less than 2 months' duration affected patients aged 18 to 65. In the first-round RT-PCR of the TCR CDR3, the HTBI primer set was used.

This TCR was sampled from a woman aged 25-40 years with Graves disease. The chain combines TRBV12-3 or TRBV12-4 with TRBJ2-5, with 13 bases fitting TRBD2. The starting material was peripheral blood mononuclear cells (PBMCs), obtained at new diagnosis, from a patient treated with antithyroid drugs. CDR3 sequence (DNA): TGTGCCAGCAGTTTCGGACTAGCGGGGGAGCAAGAGACCCAGTACTTC. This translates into CASSFGLAGEQETQYF.